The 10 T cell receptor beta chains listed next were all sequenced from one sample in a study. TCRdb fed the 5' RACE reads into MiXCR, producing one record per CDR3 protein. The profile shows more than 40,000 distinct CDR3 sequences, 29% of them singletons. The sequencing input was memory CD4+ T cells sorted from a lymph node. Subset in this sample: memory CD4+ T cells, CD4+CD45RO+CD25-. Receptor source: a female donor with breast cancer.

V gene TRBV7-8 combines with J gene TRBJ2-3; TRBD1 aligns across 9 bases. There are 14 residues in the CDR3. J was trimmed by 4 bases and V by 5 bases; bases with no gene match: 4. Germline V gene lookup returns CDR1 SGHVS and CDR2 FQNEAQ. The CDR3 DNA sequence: TGTGCCAGCAGCCCACGGGACAGGGCAGATACGCAGTATTTT. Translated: CASSPRDRADTQYF.

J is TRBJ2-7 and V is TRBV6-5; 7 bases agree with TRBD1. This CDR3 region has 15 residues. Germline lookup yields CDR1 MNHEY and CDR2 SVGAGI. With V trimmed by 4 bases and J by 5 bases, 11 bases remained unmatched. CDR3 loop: CASSFRQGAADEQYF. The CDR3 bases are TGTGCCAGCAGTTTTAGACAGGGCGCAGCTGACGAGCAGTACTTC.

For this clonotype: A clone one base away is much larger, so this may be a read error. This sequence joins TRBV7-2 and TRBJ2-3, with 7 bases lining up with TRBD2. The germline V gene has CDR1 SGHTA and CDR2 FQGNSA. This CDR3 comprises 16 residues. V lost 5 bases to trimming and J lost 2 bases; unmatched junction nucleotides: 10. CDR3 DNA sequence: TGTGCCAGCAGCAGGGACTATAACTCCATCACAGATACGCAGTATTTT. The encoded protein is CASSRDYNSITDTQYF.

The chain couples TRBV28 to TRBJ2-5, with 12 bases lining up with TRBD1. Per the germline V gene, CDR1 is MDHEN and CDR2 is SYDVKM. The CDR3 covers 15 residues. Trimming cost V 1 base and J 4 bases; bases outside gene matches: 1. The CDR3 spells CASSLSGQGAETQYF. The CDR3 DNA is TGTGCCAGCAGTTTATCGGGACAGGGGGCAGAGACCCAGTACTTC. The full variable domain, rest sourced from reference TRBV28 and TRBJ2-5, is DVKVTQSSRYLVKRTGEKVFLECVQDMDHENMFWYRQDPGLGLRLIYFSYDVKMKEKGDIPEGYSVSREKKERFSLILESASTNQTSMYLCASSLSGQGAETQYFGPGTRLLVL.

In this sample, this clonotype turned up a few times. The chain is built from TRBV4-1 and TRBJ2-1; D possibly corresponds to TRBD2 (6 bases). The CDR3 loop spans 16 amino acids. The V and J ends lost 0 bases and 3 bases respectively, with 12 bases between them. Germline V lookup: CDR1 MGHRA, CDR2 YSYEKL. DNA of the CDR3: TGCGCCAGCAGCCAAGATCCGGGAGTGGGCTACAATGAGCAGTTCTTC. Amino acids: CASSQDPGVGYNEQFF.

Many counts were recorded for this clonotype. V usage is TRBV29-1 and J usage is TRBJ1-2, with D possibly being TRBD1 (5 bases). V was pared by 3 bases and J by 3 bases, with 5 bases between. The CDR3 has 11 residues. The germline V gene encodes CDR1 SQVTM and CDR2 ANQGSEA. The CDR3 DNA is TGCAGCGTTGACAGGGACTATGGCTACACCTTC. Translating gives CSVDRDYGYTF.

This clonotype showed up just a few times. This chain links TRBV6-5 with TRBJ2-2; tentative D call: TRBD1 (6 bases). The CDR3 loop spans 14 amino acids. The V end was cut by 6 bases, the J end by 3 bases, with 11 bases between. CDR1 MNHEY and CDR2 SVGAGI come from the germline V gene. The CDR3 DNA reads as TGTGCCAGCAGGGAAGGACAGTACACCGGGGAGCTGTTTTTT. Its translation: CASREGQYTGELFF.

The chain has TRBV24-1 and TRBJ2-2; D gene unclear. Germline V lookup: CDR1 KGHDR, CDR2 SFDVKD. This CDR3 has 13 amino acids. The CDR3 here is CVALAPNTGELFF. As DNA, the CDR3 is TGTGTCGCTCTTGCTCCAAACACCGGGGAGCTGTTTTTT.

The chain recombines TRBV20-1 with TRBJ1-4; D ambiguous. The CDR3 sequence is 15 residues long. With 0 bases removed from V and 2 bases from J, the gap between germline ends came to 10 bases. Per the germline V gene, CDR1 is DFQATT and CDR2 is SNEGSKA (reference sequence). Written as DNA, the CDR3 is TGCAGTGCTAGAGATGCGGGGAGTACTAATGAAAAACTGTTTTTT. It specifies CSARDAGSTNEKLFF.

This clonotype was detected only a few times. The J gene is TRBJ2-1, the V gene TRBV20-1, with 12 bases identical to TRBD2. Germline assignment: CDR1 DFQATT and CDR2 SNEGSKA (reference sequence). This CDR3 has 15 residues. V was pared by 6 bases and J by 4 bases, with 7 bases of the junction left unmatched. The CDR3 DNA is TGCAGTGCCCTTGTGACTAGCGGGGGTTACAATGAGCAGTTCTTC. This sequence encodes CSALVTSGGYNEQFF.